The present entry profiles one T cell receptor (beta chain) with its context. This clone has just a few counts. Its binding antigen is unknown. Base qualities are not provided; no much larger clone lies one nucleotide away. Using the deep immunoSEQ assay, TCR CDR3 regions were amplified from genomic DNA by multiplex PCR. Extracted genomic DNA from each cell subset was spread evenly across all wells of several immunoSEQ 96-well plates, with each plate serving as a replicate. For sorted subsets, approximately 0.2 ug of genomic DNA, equivalent to 30,000 or so T cell genomes, went into each replicate PCR. Purified libraries were measured with a Qubit 3.0 fluorometer, size-checked on a Bioanalyzer 2100, and measured again with the KAPA Library Quantification kit. Each immunoSEQ 96-well plate was sequenced on its own single-read 150-cycle Illumina NextSeq 550 flow cell. On the authors' methods: Because the immunoSEQ output included only junctional sequences and no quality scores, the filtering could not be the same as the filtering used for full-length reads. To assign V/J genes and CDR3, sequences were annotated against IMGT germline references using PyIR, a Python wrapper for IgBLAST v1.9. Reads with weak V/J assignments (E-value above 1e-6), missing CDR3, stop codons, out-of-frame junctions, or ambiguous translated residues were removed. V3J clonotypes were defined by identical inferred V gene, J gene, and CDR3 amino acid sequence. Percentage overlap between repertoires was calculated by dividing the number of shared unique clonotypes by the size of the smaller repertoire. Three approaches were used to assess repertoire richness: RTK rarefaction, the Chao1 estimator, and Recon v2.1 estimates of unobserved clonotypes. Generation probabilities for all TCRbeta clonotypes obtained by the gDNA method from several donors were computed using OLGA. This is the immuneACCESS table as TCRdb keeps it, with only in-frame sequences that have V and J called. A part of the clones is gone; compared with another copy, unresolved V genes explain less than half, and the rest is unexplained. V, J and clone size derive from that table, while D and trimming were established from the DNA sequence. Across this sample there are about 1.1 million clones, with roughly 77% seen only once. In total, the top ten clones hold approximately 0.95% of the sample.

This sample stems from a study of shared clonotypes between healthy human individuals (dated by TCRdb to between 2020 and 2021). Study-level background: Two women and a few men aged 18 to 49 years were included in the cohort. To estimate repertoire size and how much clonotype sharing occurs between individuals, the study deeply sequenced the blood TCR repertoires of five healthy adults. Per donor, three plates each were used for CD4 naive and CD4 memory, two for CD8 naive, and one for CD8 memory. Each donor's leukapheresis produced roughly between roughly 0.85 and 10 billion PBMCs. To increase sequencing depth and limit assay-specific biases, TCR repertoire library preparation and sequencing were carried out by different laboratories using diverse techniques. The paper's findings and limits, for the study overall: Based on pairwise subsampling, the degree of clonotype sharing among donors was expected to be affected by sequencing depth. Even with the large sequencing depth, rarefaction of the sorted-subset datasets indicated that sequencing was incomplete. The genetic and exposure-history diversity represented was limited by the small number of donors. Estimated clonotype richness was generally larger for naive than for memory subsets. Compared with non-shared clonotypes, clonotypes shared by all four sorted-subset donors had higher generation probabilities. Sampling was restricted to blood, and TCR repertoires in tissues likely differ from the TCR repertoires found in blood. When several donors were compared, the shared fraction of clonotypes was around 5.1% for naive CD4, approximately 3.3% for naive CD8, 2.3% for memory CD4, and 0.35% to 0.4% for memory CD8.

Healthy HIV-negative adults with no recently reported acute infections or vaccinations were included as donors. All donors were Caucasian adults living in Nashville, Tennessee, USA. CD4+ T cells were enriched through magnetic negative selection, after which naive cells were positively selected on CD45RA and the remaining negative fraction served as the memory subset. Blood was obtained by leukapheresis, after which PBMCs were separated by Ficoll-Histopaque density gradient centrifugation and cryopreserved in liquid nitrogen vapor phase. Analytical flow cytometry was used to check the purity and quantity of each magnetically sorted T cell population. Genomic DNA was isolated from each sorted fraction and quantified by UV absorbance on a Nanodrop 2000c. This clonotype originated in a man aged 18 to 35 in good health. Some clones in this sample may be carry-over from other donors' samples. The sample was memory CD4+ T cells from PBMCs. Read against the paper, the sample's cell subset or site label means: CD45RA-negative fraction.

CDR3 sequence: CASKDGLLQETQYF. Read as DNA, the sequence is TGCGCCAGCAAGGACGGTCTCCTCCAAGAGACCCAGTACTTC. This chain is built from TRBV10-2 and TRBJ2-5, with an unclear D gene assignment. The CDR1 and CDR2 encoded by the germline V gene are WSHSY and SAAADI. The CDR3 holds 14 amino acids from the cysteine to the phenylalanine. Only the CDR3 portion is preserved as DNA: 42 bases, with reading frame beginning at the first base. V drops 7 bases and J drops 1 base, leaving 13 bases in between.